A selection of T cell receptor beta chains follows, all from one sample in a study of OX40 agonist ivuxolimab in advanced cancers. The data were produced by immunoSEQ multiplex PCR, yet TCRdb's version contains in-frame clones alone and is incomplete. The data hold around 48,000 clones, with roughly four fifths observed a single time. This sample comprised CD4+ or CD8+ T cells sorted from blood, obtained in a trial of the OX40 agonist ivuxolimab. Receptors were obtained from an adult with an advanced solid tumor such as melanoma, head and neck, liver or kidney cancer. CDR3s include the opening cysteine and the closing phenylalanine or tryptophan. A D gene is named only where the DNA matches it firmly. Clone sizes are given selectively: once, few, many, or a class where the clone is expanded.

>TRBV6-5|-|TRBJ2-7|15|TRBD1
CASRRRTGDSYEQYF
TGTGCCAGCAGGCGAAGGACAGGGGATTCCTACGAGCAGTACTTC
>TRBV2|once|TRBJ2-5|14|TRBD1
CASSTDRARGTQYF
TGTGCCAGCAGTACCGACAGGGCTAGGGGGACCCAGTACTTC
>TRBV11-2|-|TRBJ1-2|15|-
CASSPGRDSHYGYTF
TGTGCCAGCAGCCCAGGCAGGGACTCTCACTATGGCTACACCTTC
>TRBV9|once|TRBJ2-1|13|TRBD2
CASSVGTNNEQFF
TGTGCCAGCAGCGTCGGGACTAACAATGAGCAGTTCTTC
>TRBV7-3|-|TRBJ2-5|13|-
CASSSRTKETQYF
TGTGCCAGCAGCTCCAGGACTAAAGAGACCCAGTACTTC
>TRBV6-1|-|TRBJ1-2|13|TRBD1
CASDRVKDYGYTF
TGTGCCAGCGACAGGGTGAAAGACTATGGCTACACCTTC
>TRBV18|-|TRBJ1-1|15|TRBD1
CASSGTGDSYTEAFF
TGTGCCAGCTCGGGGACAGGGGATTCGTACACTGAAGCTTTCTTT
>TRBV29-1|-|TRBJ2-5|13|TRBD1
CSVGDRTTGTQYF
TGCAGCGTTGGGGACAGGACGACGGGGACCCAGTACTTC
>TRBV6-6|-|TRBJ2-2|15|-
CASSYNGANTGELFF
TGTGCCAGCAGTTACAACGGGGCTAACACCGGGGAGCTGTTTTTT
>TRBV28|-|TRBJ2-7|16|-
CASSHPPRPGTYEQYF
TGTGCCAGCAGCCACCCACCTCGACCAGGGACCTACGAGCAGTACTTC
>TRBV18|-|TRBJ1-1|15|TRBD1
CASSRGQEMNTEAFF
TGTGCCAGCTCACGGGGACAGGAAATGAACACTGAAGCTTTCTTT
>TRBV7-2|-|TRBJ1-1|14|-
CASSLESGNTEAFF
TGTGCCAGCAGCTTAGAAAGCGGGAACACTGAAGCTTTCTTT
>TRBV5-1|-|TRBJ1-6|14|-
CASSFTRDDSPLHF
TGCGCCAGCAGCTTCACCAGGGATGATTCACCCCTCCACTTT
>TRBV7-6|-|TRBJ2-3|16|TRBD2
CASSRTSGYSTDTQYF
TGTGCCAGCAGCCGGACTAGCGGATATAGCACAGATACGCAGTATTTT
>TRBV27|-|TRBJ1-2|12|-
CASRGGTFGYTF
TGTGCCAGCAGGGGAGGAACCTTTGGCTACACCTTC
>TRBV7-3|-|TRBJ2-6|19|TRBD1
CASSLRTGTGLSGANVLTF
TGTGCCAGCAGCTTGCGGACCGGGACAGGACTCTCTGGGGCCAACGTCCTGACTTTC
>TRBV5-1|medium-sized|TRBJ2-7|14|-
CASSLRGEYYEQYF
TGCGCCAGCAGCTTGAGGGGGGAGTACTACGAGCAGTACTTC
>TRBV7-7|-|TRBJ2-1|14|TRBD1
CASSLTGPGYEQFF
TGTGCTAGCAGCTTGACAGGGCCCGGTTATGAGCAGTTCTTC
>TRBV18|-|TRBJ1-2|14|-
CASSPRRDNYGYTF
TGTGCCAGCTCACCACGGAGGGACAACTATGGCTACACCTTC
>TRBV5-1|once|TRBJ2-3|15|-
CASSGTGTSTDTQYF
TGCGCCAGCAGCGGGACTGGAACTAGCACAGATACGCAGTATTTT
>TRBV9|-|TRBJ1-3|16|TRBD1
CASSLKTGLSGNTIYF
TGTGCCAGCAGCCTGAAGACAGGGCTCTCTGGAAACACCATATATTTT
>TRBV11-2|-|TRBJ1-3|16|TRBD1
CASSLGGEGAANTIYF
TGTGCCAGCAGTCTTGGGGGCGAGGGGGCGGCGAACACCATATATTTT
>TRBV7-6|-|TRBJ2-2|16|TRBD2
CASSFIAGEVTGELFF
TGTGCCAGCAGCTTTATAGCGGGAGAAGTTACCGGGGAGCTGTTTTTT
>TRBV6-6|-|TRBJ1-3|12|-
CASTETRRGLYF
TGTGCCAGCACCGAAACCCGCAGGGGCCTATATTTT
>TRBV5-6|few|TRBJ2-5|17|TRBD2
CASSLTSGSKGRETQYF
TGTGCCAGCAGCTTGACTAGCGGGAGTAAGGGTAGAGAGACCCAGTACTTC
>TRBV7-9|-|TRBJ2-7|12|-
CASRSDSYEQYF
TGTGCCAGCAGATCCGACTCCTACGAGCAGTACTTC